Presented here are 25 T cell receptor beta chains from one specimen sequenced in a study of identifying expanded T cells in peripheral blood. TCRdb keeps only in-frame clones here, not all; method: immunoSEQ multiplex PCR. The table lists around 85,000 clones, 70% to 90% of them singletons, with 2.5% to 3% in the top ten. The source material was blood. The source is a person between 18 and 70 years old in good health.

The chain carries TRBV19 and TRBJ2-1; D remains unclear. Trimming removed 2 bases from V and 7 bases from J, with 9 bases in between. Germline V gene lookup returns CDR1 LNHDA and CDR2 SQIVND (reference sequence). CDR3 length: 13 residues. The CDR3 sequence is CASSIYRENEQFF. In DNA, the CDR3 is TGTGCCAGTAGTATATATCGAGAGAATGAGCAGTTCTTC.

This clone appeared a few times. The chain combines TRBV9 with TRBJ2-1; 7 bases map to TRBD1. This CDR3 is built from 16 residues. J gave up 1 base and V 3 bases, and 7 bases lay outside the gene matches. Per the germline V gene, CDR1 is SGDLS and CDR2 is YYNGEE. The CDR3, as DNA: TGTGCCAGCAGCGCCCGTGGGACAGCTTCCTACAATGAGCAGTTCTTC. Protein: CASSARGTASYNEQFF.

The J gene is TRBJ1-3, the V gene TRBV7-9; D is undetermined. The V end was cut by 0 bases, the J end by 9 bases, with 12 bases between. Per the germline V gene, CDR1 is SEHNR and CDR2 is FQNEAQ (reference sequence). There are 14 residues in the CDR3. The CDR3 nucleotides are TGTGCCAGCAGCTTAGCTGGAGGGATGAGCACCATATATTTT. Encoded protein: CASSLAGGMSTIYF.

The V call is TRBV20-1, the J call TRBJ2-5; 8 bases fit TRBD1. The CDR3 totals 11 residues. CDR1 is DFQATT and CDR2 is SNEGSKA in the germline V gene (reference sequence). The ends lost 8 bases at V and 5 bases at J; junction bases unmatched: 4. Here the CDR3 reads CSKRQGETQYF. The CDR3 region has the DNA TGCAGTAAGAGACAGGGGGAGACCCAGTACTTC.

Concerning this clone itself: A read error may account for a junction end that differs from germline. The rearrangement uses TRBV7-2 and TRBJ2-2; weak D call: TRBD2 (6 bases). Germline values: CDR1 SGHTA, CDR2 FQGNSA. The CDR3 sequence is 13 residues long. CDR3 DNA sequence: TGTGCCAGCAGCCGTTGGAGTAACCGGGACTTCATTTTT. Translated, it gives CASSRWSNRDFIF.

The chain carries TRBV5-1 and TRBJ2-5; 12 nucleotides agree with TRBD2. Germline CDR1 is SGHRS and CDR2 is YFSETQ. V dropped 0 bases and J dropped 2; count of bases not matched to a gene: 2. The CDR3 sequence is 16 residues long. CDR3 nucleotide sequence: TGCGCCAGCAGCTTGGGGCTAGCGGGAGGGCAAGAGACCCAGTACTTC. Translation: CASSLGLAGGQETQYF. Filled out from reference TRBV5-1 and TRBJ2-5, the complete variable domain reads KAGVTQTPRYLIKTRGQQVTLSCSPISGHRSVSWYQQTPGQGLQFLFEYFSETQRNKGNFPGRFSGRQFSNSRSEMNVSTLELGDSALYLCASSLGLAGGQETQYFGPGTRLLVL.

This chain links TRBV28 with TRBJ1-6; D call uncertain. Germline CDR1 is MDHEN and CDR2 is SYDVKM. This CDR3 has 12 amino acids. The germline V and J ends were trimmed by 4 bases and 6 bases, with 4 bases remaining between them. The CDR3 protein is CASSSSNSPLHF. The DNA of the CDR3 is TGTGCCAGCAGTTCAAGTAATTCACCCCTCCACTTT.

The chain links TRBV11-2 to TRBJ2-5, with D possibly being TRBD2 (6 bases). V was cut by 3 bases and J by 2 bases, with 19 bases left in between. The CDR3 length is 17 residues. Germline-derived CDR1 and CDR2 are SGHAT and FQNNGV. The CDR3 DNA reads as TGTGCCAGCAGCTTTGGAGAGTCGGGGGTCCTACAAGAGACCCAGTACTTC. Encoded protein: CASSFGESGVLQETQYF.

The chain combines TRBV5-6 with TRBJ1-2; D unresolved. Trimming shortened V by 0 bases and J by 3 bases, and 9 bases separated the two germline ends. This CDR3 is 14 amino acids long. Germline CDR1 is SGHDT and CDR2 is YYEEEE. CDR3 sequence reads: CASSLAIGHYGYTF. CDR3 nucleotides: TGTGCCAGCAGCTTGGCCATAGGGCACTATGGCTACACCTTC.

The chain has TRBV29-1 and TRBJ1-5; TRBD1 aligns across 10 bases. V dropped 7 bases and J dropped 5; count of bases not matched to a gene: 8. CDR1 is SQVTM and CDR2 is ANQGSEA in the germline V gene. This CDR3 is built from 14 residues. The CDR3 region is CSATTGGKDQPQHF. As DNA, the CDR3 is TGCAGCGCTACGACAGGGGGCAAGGATCAGCCCCAGCATTTT.

This chain links TRBV4-1 with TRBJ2-4; maybe TRBD1 (6 bases). The V and J ends lost 2 bases and 1 base respectively, with 27 bases between them. This CDR3 has 21 residues. Germline values: CDR1 MGHRA, CDR2 YSYEKL. The CDR3 loop reads CASSQPPDRLSKLMAKNIQYF. In DNA form, the CDR3 reads TGCGCCAGCAGCCAACCTCCCGACAGGCTCAGCAAGTTAATGGCCAAAAACATTCAGTACTTC.

The CDR3 DNA is TGCGCCAGCGGAAATGGACTACCCCCCACAGATACGCAGTATTTT. It yields the protein CASGNGLPPTDTQYF. The gene calls are TRBV5-1 and TRBJ2-3, with D perhaps matching TRBD2 (6 bases). The germline gives CDR1 SGHRS, CDR2 YFSETQ. There are 15 residues in the CDR3. Deletions cut 7 bases from V and 2 bases from J, with 17 bases between.

This chain joins TRBV7-2 and TRBJ1-1; TRBD1 agrees at 7 bases. Germline assignment: CDR1 SGHTA and CDR2 FQGNSA. The CDR3 is 15 residues long. J was trimmed by 0 bases and V by 7 bases; bases with no gene match: 8. CDR3 DNA sequence: TGTGCCAGCACCCGCCAGGGGGTGATGAACACTGAAGCTTTCTTT. It specifies CASTRQGVMNTEAFF.

The chain uses TRBV5-1 and TRBJ1-1, with D uncertain. Germline V gene lookup returns CDR1 SGHRS and CDR2 YFSETQ. Trimming took off 9 bases at V and 0 bases at J, with 15 bases between the two ends. The CDR3 consists of 14 residues. CDR3 in amino acids: CATSQTDMNTEAFF. CDR3 sequence (DNA): TGCGCCACCTCACAAACGGATATGAACACTGAAGCTTTCTTT.

The chain links TRBV7-3 to TRBJ2-6; 8 bases align to TRBD1. In germline, CDR1 is SGHTA, CDR2 FQGTGA. The J segment lost 0 bases and the V segment lost 5 bases, leaving 6 bases of the junction unmatched. The CDR3 spans 17 residues. Here the CDR3 reads CASSQGAGTSGANVLTF. CDR3 sequence (DNA): TGTGCCAGCAGCCAGGGGGCAGGGACCTCTGGGGCCAACGTCCTGACTTTC.

V and J are TRBV5-5 and TRBJ2-3, with D possibly matching TRBD2 (6 bases). Per germline, CDR1 SGHKS and CDR2 YYEKEE (reference sequence). This CDR3 has 16 amino acids. V was pared by 1 base and J by 5 bases, with 17 bases between. CDR3 DNA sequence: TGTGCCAGCAGCTTGCAAGGGACTTCCAGTGGAGATACGCAGTATTTT. This gives the protein CASSLQGTSSGDTQYF.

A remark on this clone: One end of the junction varies from germline; a read error may be responsible. V gene TRBV27 combines with J gene TRBJ2-1; 9 nucleotides line up with TRBD2. The germline CDR1 and CDR2 sequences are MNHEY and SMNVEV (reference sequence). The CDR3 spans 14 residues. CDR3 amino acids: CLVASGIREDEQFF. CDR3 coding DNA: TGCCTTGTGGCTAGCGGGATCCGGGAGGATGAGCAGTTCTTC.

The chain combines TRBV11-2 with TRBJ2-3, with TRBD2 matching 12 bases. The germline gives CDR1 SGHAT, CDR2 FQNNGV. The CDR3 is 15 residues long. After removal of 1 base from V and 5 bases from J, the junction contained 1 base not matched to a gene. CDR3 in amino acids: CASSLVGLAGDTQYF. As DNA, the CDR3 is TGTGCCAGCAGCTTAGTGGGACTAGCGGGAGATACGCAGTATTTT.

The chain employs TRBV5-6 and TRBJ1-2; a possible D gene is TRBD1 (6 bases). The CDR3 sequence is 15 residues long. From germline, CDR1 is SGHDT and CDR2 YYEEEE. Deletions cut 0 bases from V and 2 bases from J, with 11 bases between. The CDR3 spells CASSLEPDRNYGYTF. Written as DNA, the CDR3 is TGTGCCAGCAGCTTGGAGCCCGACAGGAACTATGGCTACACCTTC.

Only one count was recorded for this clone. The V call is TRBV6-6, the J call TRBJ2-5; the D gene is possibly TRBD2 (7 bases). Trimming took off 4 bases at V and 8 bases at J, with 17 bases between the two ends. This CDR3 comprises 14 residues. Germline V gives CDR1 MNHNY, CDR2 SVGAGI (reference sequence). CDR3 DNA sequence: TGTGCCAGCAGTTCGGGTGGGGGGGCTGGTACCCAGTACTTC. This codes for CASSSGGGAGTQYF.

The V gene is TRBV6-1, the J gene TRBJ1-1; D is undetermined. V shed 6 bases and J shed 4 bases, with 12 bases lying between them. The CDR3 covers 13 residues. CDR1 is MNHNS, CDR2 SASEGT, per germline. The CDR3 loop is CASRAQDLTEAFF. The CDR3 DNA reads as TGTGCCAGCAGGGCACAAGACCTCACTGAAGCTTTCTTT.

This clone has a single count. This chain joins TRBV5-1 and TRBJ2-2, with TRBD2 matching over 7 bases. V shed 1 base and J 9 bases; nucleotides not matched to a gene: 9. The CDR3 is 15 residues long. CDR1 and CDR2 from the germline V gene are SGHRS and YFSETQ. DNA of the CDR3: TGCGCCAGCAGCTTGATCGCGGGGGATAGCCGGGAGCTGTTTTTT. Translating it yields CASSLIAGDSRELFF.

The rearrangement links TRBV7-3 to TRBJ2-7, with TRBD2 as a possible D gene (5 bases). V lost 10 bases and J 3 bases, leaving 16 bases between the germline ends. Germline V lookup: CDR1 SGHTA, CDR2 FQGTGA. This CDR3 is 13 amino acids long. CDR3 in DNA: TGTGCCACCCCGACCGCCCGGGGCTACGAGCAGTACTTC. It codes for CATPTARGYEQYF.

The chain joins TRBV28 to TRBJ2-7; TRBD2 is a possible D gene (6 bases). Germline V gives CDR1 MDHEN, CDR2 SYDVKM. CDR3 length: 14 residues. V shed 1 base and J shed 7 bases, with 14 bases lying between them. CDR3 in DNA: TGTGCCAGCAGTTTATCCGGGAGTCGGGAGGAGCAGTACTTC. This sequence encodes CASSLSGSREEQYF.

The chain combines TRBV2 with TRBJ1-2; TRBD1 matches at 7 bases. CDR3 size: 14 residues. Germline values: CDR1 SNHLY, CDR2 FYNNEI. Trimming cost V 7 bases and J 8 bases; bases outside gene matches: 13. CDR3 amino acids: CASIPIGGGEGYTF. As DNA, the CDR3 is TGTGCCAGCATACCCATCGGAGGGGGCGAGGGCTACACCTTC.